These T cell receptor beta chains were read from a single sample in a study of blood T cell repertoires in COVID-19. Produced via immunoSEQ multiplex PCR; TCRdb's table is partial and in-frame only. The sample shows approximately 230,000 clones, about nine tenths of them seen only once. Input material: peripheral blood. The receptors originated from a man aged 30 to 39 who had recovered from COVID-19. CDR3s include the opening cysteine and the closing phenylalanine or tryptophan.

TRBV6-5	TRBJ2-3	CASSWDRATDTQYF
TRBV5-4	TRBJ1-1	CASSSPTGLTEAFF
TRBV24-1	TRBJ2-1	CATSDSSGGDYNEQFF
TRBV5-1	TRBJ2-7	CASSLEMTGNHEQYF
TRBV5-8	TRBJ1-2	CASWGGYYGYTF
TRBV24-1	TRBJ2-1	CATSDPGTGAYNEQFF
TRBV2	TRBJ1-5	CASSEDRGHFSQPQHF
TRBV19	TRBJ2-3	CASSIDLNGRSTDTQYF
TRBV9	TRBJ1-2	CASSVGDGANYGYTF
TRBV7-6	TRBJ1-1	CASSLALSRTEMNTEAFF
TRBV6-5	TRBJ2-7	CASSYFAGYEQYF
TRBV27	TRBJ2-5	CASSFGGPGGILETQYF
TRBV7-9	TRBJ1-2	CASSSMLRQGYGYTF
TRBV5-1	TRBJ1-4	CASSLDLGQQNEKLFF
TRBV5-8	TRBJ2-5	CASSFQGQETQYF
TRBV24-1	TRBJ2-5	CATSELGTSGEETQYF
TRBV4-1	TRBJ2-1	CASSQDMEIRGYNEQFF
TRBV2	TRBJ2-2	CASSVGLEAGELFF
TRBV27	TRBJ2-7	CASSPLPGGEQYF
TRBV7-8	TRBJ2-3	CASSWWVGGDTQYF
TRBV19	TRBJ1-1	CASIGGVSPRTEAFF
TRBV7-2	TRBJ2-7	CASSPISSYEQYF
TRBV27	TRBJ2-1	CASSFNSLVAEQFF
TRBV18	TRBJ1-3	CASSPWDSSYSGNTIYF
TRBV7-2	TRBJ2-7	CASSSGLDKIYEQYF
TRBV3-1/TRBV3-2	TRBJ2-7	CASSQDIYEQYF
TRBV25-1	TRBJ2-1	CASSESGQLEQFF
TRBV7-2	TRBJ2-2	CASSLHGQAGELFF
TRBV7-9	TRBJ1-2	CASSLFSGYGYTF
TRBV5-5	TRBJ1-1	CASSLGPGTEAFF
TRBV5-1	TRBJ1-1	CASSNTDRGRPLNTEAFF
TRBV11-2	TRBJ1-6	CASTRRVGGGSPLHF
TRBV7-9	TRBJ2-7	CASSLVRTGAYEQYF
TRBV18	TRBJ1-1	CASSPAGQGVTEAFF
TRBV28	TRBJ1-5	CATTDVKTGIFNQPQHF
TRBV2	TRBJ1-4	CASSWPGQGREKLFF
TRBV6-5	TRBJ2-7	CASSGTSGYEQYF
TRBV6-5	TRBJ1-1	CASTLGQNGEAFF
TRBV6-1	TRBJ1-5	CASSRQGSQPQHF
TRBV18	TRBJ2-5	CASSPRLALSETQYF
TRBV4-3	TRBJ1-1	CASSQIVRERGFF
TRBV6-6	TRBJ1-4	CASAPGTGTEKLFF